These 10 T cell receptor beta chains came from one sample sequenced in a study of blood T cell repertoires in COVID-19. Sequencing was performed with immunoSEQ multiplex PCR; in TCRdb, only in-frame clones are kept and a portion is missing. The data hold around 170,000 clones, with more than 85% observed a single time. The sequencing sample was made of peripheral blood. Source of these receptors: a man aged 60-69 years with COVID-19, enrolled during active disease.

The chain is built from TRBV7-2 and TRBJ2-7, with 8 bases lining up with TRBD1. V gave up 2 bases and J gave up 3 bases; unmatched junction bases: 3. The germline V gene has CDR1 SGHTA and CDR2 FQGNSA. CDR3 length: 14 amino acids. This chain's CDR3 is CASSLSDRGYEQYF. CDR3 coding DNA: TGTGCCAGCAGCTTATCCGACAGGGGCTACGAGCAGTACTTC.

V usage is TRBV18 and J usage is TRBJ2-3; 8 bases align to TRBD2. The germline V gene has CDR1 KGHSH and CDR2 LQKENI. V lost 3 bases to trimming and J lost 4 bases; unmatched junction nucleotides: 15. CDR3 length equals 18 residues. In nucleotides, the CDR3 is TGTGCCAGCTCACCTTTGTTTCGTCCCAGCGGGAGCTCAGATACGCAGTATTTT. It is translated as CASSPLFRPSGSSDTQYF.

The chain carries TRBV7-8 and TRBJ1-5; perhaps TRBD1 as D (5 bases). Germline V CDR1 and CDR2: SGHVS, FQNEAQ. The V end was cut by 5 bases, the J end by 7 bases, with 12 bases between. The CDR3 loop spans 13 amino acids. The CDR3 bases are TGTGCCAGCAGCCGAGACAGTTCGCAGCCCCAGCATTTT. Protein: CASSRDSSQPQHF.

The chain's CDR3 is CASIWAQGGEQFF. As DNA, the CDR3 is TGTGCCAGTATTTGGGCCCAAGGGGGTGAGCAGTTCTTC. The V gene is TRBV19, the J gene TRBJ2-1, with D perhaps TRBD1 (6 bases). Trimming took off 7 bases at V and 9 bases at J, with 16 bases between the two ends. The CDR3 spans 13 residues. Germline-derived CDR1 and CDR2 are LNHDA and SQIVND (reference sequence).

This sequence joins TRBV25-1 and TRBJ2-3, with D possibly being TRBD1 (6 bases). Germline-derived CDR1 and CDR2 are MGHDK and SYGVNS. The CDR3 runs 16 residues. The V and J ends lost 2 bases and 2 bases respectively, with 14 bases between them. CDR3 in DNA: TGTGCCAGCAGTGAAGGGAAAGGGGGAGTCACAGATACGCAGTATTTT. Translated: CASSEGKGGVTDTQYF.

The chain is built from TRBV4-3 and TRBJ1-3; 12 bases are a match to TRBD1. Germline V gene lookup returns CDR1 LGHNA and CDR2 YSLEER. J was trimmed by 4 bases and V by 4 bases; bases with no gene match: 5. CDR3 length: 16 residues. The CDR3 bases are TGCGCCAGCAGCCGGGACAGGGGGCTTGCGGGAAACACCATATATTTT. This codes for CASSRDRGLAGNTIYF.

The chain uses TRBV6-2 or TRBV6-3 and TRBJ2-1; D unclear. The CDR3 extends over 14 amino acids. V lost 5 bases to trimming and J lost 9 bases, with 17 bases between them. CDR1 and CDR2 (germline): MNHEY, SVGEGT. DNA of the CDR3: TGTGCCAGCAGTGACCCGACTGGATTTCGTGAGCAGTTCTTC. Its protein product is CASSDPTGFREQFF.

This sequence joins TRBV6-2 or TRBV6-3 and TRBJ1-2; 10 nucleotides agree with TRBD1. The CDR3 length is 15 residues. The germline V gene has CDR1 MNHEY and CDR2 SVGEGT. V shed 4 bases and J 4 bases; nucleotides not matched to a gene: 6. CDR3 residues: CASSSRDRGAYGYTF. In DNA form, the CDR3 reads TGTGCCAGCAGTTCCAGGGACAGGGGTGCCTATGGCTACACCTTC.

The rearrangement links TRBV28 to TRBJ1-1; no reliable D call. CDR1 is MDHEN, CDR2 SYDVKM, per germline. The V end lost 2 bases, the J end lost 1 base, and 8 bases lay between the germline ends. The CDR3 sequence is 14 residues long. CDR3 nucleotides: TGTGCCAGCAGTTTACCGGCAGGGAACACTGAAGCTTTCTTT. Its translation: CASSLPAGNTEAFF.

J is TRBJ1-5 and V is TRBV10-3, with 8 nucleotides matching TRBD1. The V segment lost 5 bases and the J segment 0 bases; nucleotides outside the gene matches: 3. Germline loops: CDR1 ENHRY, CDR2 SYGVKD. This CDR3 contains 15 residues. The CDR3 region is CAISRGQDSNQPQHF. For the CDR3, the DNA is TGTGCCATCAGTAGGGGACAGGATAGCAATCAGCCCCAGCATTTT.